The next 26 T cell receptor beta chains were all read from a single sample in a study of long-term antiretroviral therapy in people with HIV. Sequencing used immunoSEQ v3.0 at survey level. Measured with immunoSEQ multiplex PCR; TCRdb has only the in-frame clones, and not every one. The table has fewer than 20,000 clones, roughly 80% seen once. Sample: unsorted PBMCs, taken about 2.5 years before starting antiretroviral therapy. The source is a woman between 45 and 60 years old with HIV.

The CDR3 spells CASREDGNEKLFF. The CDR3, as DNA: TGTGCCAGCAGAGAGGACGGGAATGAAAAACTGTTTTTT. This sequence joins TRBV6-5 and TRBJ1-4; D is ambiguous. Deletions cut 6 bases from V and 5 bases from J, with 10 bases between. This CDR3 has 13 amino acids. The germline V gene has CDR1 MNHEY and CDR2 SVGAGI.

This clone has a handful of counts. The chain employs TRBV5-5 and TRBJ1-1; TRBD1 agrees at 10 bases. J lost 3 bases, V lost 3 bases, and 5 bases had no gene match. CDR1 SGHKS and CDR2 YYEKEE come from the germline V gene (reference sequence). The CDR3 covers 15 residues. The CDR3 sequence: CASSWGDRGYTEAFF. The DNA of the CDR3 is TGTGCCAGCAGCTGGGGGGACAGGGGATACACTGAAGCTTTCTTT.

This chain connects TRBV6-1 to TRBJ2-5; the match to TRBD2 covers 10 bases. Germline CDR1 and CDR2: MNHNS and SASEGT. The CDR3 is 18 residues long. V lost 4 bases, J lost 7 bases, and 18 bases stayed unmatched. In DNA, the CDR3 is TGTGCCAGCAGTGTGATATTTTGGGCTAGCGGGGGCCAGGGGACCCAGTACTTC. Its protein is CASSVIFWASGGQGTQYF.

This rearrangement joins TRBV25-1 to TRBJ1-5; D is perhaps TRBD1 (6 bases). Germline V gives CDR1 MGHDK, CDR2 SYGVNS. This CDR3 is built from 14 residues. The V end lost 3 bases, the J end lost 3 bases, and 9 bases lay between the germline ends. The CDR3 protein is CASSDRGVNQPQHF. Written as DNA, the CDR3 is TGTGCCAGCAGTGACAGGGGCGTCAATCAGCCCCAGCATTTT.

The chain links TRBV27 to TRBJ2-1; 9 positions match TRBD2. Germline V gives CDR1 MNHEY, CDR2 SMNVEV (reference sequence). With 6 bases clipped from V and 4 bases from J, the junction kept 1 base outside the gene matches. The CDR3 spans 13 residues. The CDR3 here is CASRTSGYNEQFF. CDR3 nucleotides: TGTGCCAGCAGAACTAGCGGGTACAATGAGCAGTTCTTC.

This clone was seen only a few times. The J gene is TRBJ1-6, the V gene TRBV27; D gene uncertain. Germline CDR1 is MNHEY and CDR2 is SMNVEV (reference sequence). The CDR3 totals 15 residues. The germline V and J ends were trimmed by 6 bases and 5 bases, with 14 bases remaining between them. As DNA, the CDR3 is TGTGCCAGCAGACCAACATGGAAGAATAATTCACCCCTCCACTTT. Translated: CASRPTWKNNSPLHF.

The DNA of the CDR3 is TGTGCCAGCAGTTACGGGCCAGGGGAAAACTCACCCCTCCACTTT. Translation gives CASSYGPGENSPLHF. The chain employs TRBV6-5 and TRBJ1-6, with D possibly TRBD1 on 6 matching bases. Germline V gene sequence: CDR1 MNHEY, CDR2 SVGAGI. V lost 2 bases, J lost 10 bases, and 15 bases lay in between. The CDR3 runs 15 residues.

Here the CDR3 DNA reads TGTGCCAGCAGCTCCTTAGACGGTGAAGCTTTCTTT. It codes for CASSSLDGEAFF. The chain recombines TRBV7-6 with TRBJ1-1; D remains ambiguous. Germline-derived CDR1 and CDR2 are SGHVS and FNYEAQ. V was trimmed by 4 bases and J by 7 bases, leaving 10 bases between them. This CDR3 is 12 amino acids long.

This CDR3 reads CASSLYQGGRDNQPQHF. CDR3 nucleotide sequence: TGTGCCAGCAGCTTATACCAAGGGGGTCGGGACAATCAGCCCCAGCATTTT. This chain uses TRBV7-2 with TRBJ1-5; a weak D match, TRBD1 (6 bases). The CDR3 is made up of 17 amino acids. V lost 2 bases and J 3 bases, leaving 17 bases between the germline ends. Looked up from germline, CDR1 is SGHTA and CDR2 is FQGNSA.

The chain couples TRBV6-5 to TRBJ1-3; D unclear. Germline lookup yields CDR1 MNHEY and CDR2 SVGAGI. V lost 0 bases and J lost 2, with 2 bases in between. The CDR3 contains 13 residues. In DNA form, the CDR3 reads TGTGCCAGCAGTTACTCGACTGGAAACACCATATATTTT. Its translation is CASSYSTGNTIYF.

Here the CDR3 DNA reads TGTGCCAGCAGCGCACGAGGGGCGGCCAACGTCCTGACTTTC. This gives the protein CASSARGAANVLTF. The chain uses TRBV9 and TRBJ2-6; D tentatively reads TRBD1 or TRBD2 (5 bases each). The germline V gene has CDR1 SGDLS and CDR2 YYNGEE. CDR3 length: 14 amino acids. V lost 3 bases and J 6 bases, leaving 10 bases between the germline ends.

This clone is termed medium-sized. V is TRBV5-1 and J is TRBJ2-1; 13 bases align to TRBD2. From germline, CDR1 is SGHRS and CDR2 YFSETQ. J lost 8 bases, V lost 3 bases, and 14 bases had no gene match. This CDR3 has 18 residues. CDR3 in DNA: TGCGCCAGCAGCTCCCGTGGGACTAGCGGGGCCTGGCGTGATGAGCAGTTCTTC. Protein product: CASSSRGTSGAWRDEQFF.

The CDR3, as DNA: TGTGCCAGCGGACAGCCTGAGACCCTCCACTTT. Translation gives CASGQPETLHF. This chain connects TRBV6-5 to TRBJ1-6, with D tentatively TRBD1 (6 bases). The CDR3 has 11 residues. Trimming pared 8 bases from V and 14 bases from J, leaving 13 bases between. Looked up from germline, CDR1 is MNHEY and CDR2 is SVGAGI.

This clone was recorded a few times. J is TRBJ2-1 and V is TRBV11-2; D perhaps matches TRBD1 (5 bases). Germline CDR1 is SGHAT and CDR2 is FQNNGV. Trimming stripped 0 bases from V and 6 bases from J, with 12 bases between. The CDR3 covers 15 residues. This CDR3 reads CASSLESGALNEQFF. CDR3 bases: TGTGCCAGCAGCTTAGAGTCTGGGGCCCTCAATGAGCAGTTCTTC.

The V and J genes are TRBV13 and TRBJ2-7; TRBD2 matches at 9 bases. The CDR3 has 14 residues. Germline V CDR1 and CDR2: PRHDT, FYEKMQ (reference sequence). The V gene end was trimmed by 3 bases and the J gene end by 3 bases; junction bases not matched to a gene: 3. CDR3 sequence reads: CASSFGTSRYEQYF. CDR3 DNA: TGTGCCAGCAGCTTCGGGACTAGCCGCTACGAGCAGTACTTC. Based on the CDR3 plus reference TRBV13 and TRBJ2-7, the full variable domain is AAGVIQSPRHLIKEKRETATLKCYPIPRHDTVYWYQQGPGQDPQFLISFYEKMQSDKGSIPDRFSAQQFSDYHSELNMSSLELGDSALYFCASSFGTSRYEQYFGPGTRLTVT.

This clone was found once. The chain joins TRBV18 to TRBJ2-1; 8 positions agree with TRBD2. The CDR3 contains 15 residues. Losses at the gene ends were 6 bases for V and 7 bases for J; bases not matched to a gene: 11. Germline values: CDR1 KGHSH, CDR2 LQKENI. CDR3 loop: CASSLGVAGMNEQFF. The CDR3 DNA reads as TGTGCCAGCTCTCTCGGGGTAGCGGGAATGAATGAGCAGTTCTTC.

This clone showed up just once. The chain uses TRBV19 and TRBJ1-5; D is ambiguous. In germline, CDR1 is LNHDA, CDR2 SQIVND (reference sequence). V was cut by 2 bases and J by 2 bases, with 22 bases left in between. The CDR3 has 19 residues. The CDR3 protein is CASSIRIRVDYQGNQPQHF. The CDR3 coding sequence is TGTGCCAGTAGTATACGCATCCGAGTTGATTACCAGGGCAATCAGCCCCAGCATTTT.

This chain joins TRBV7-6 and TRBJ1-1, with a tentative D call TRBD1 (5 bases). Trimming removed 5 bases at V and 0 bases at J, with 10 bases between. The CDR3 has 14 residues. Germline V gene sequence: CDR1 SGHVS, CDR2 FNYEAQ. This CDR3 is CASSLREVNTEAFF. For the CDR3, the DNA is TGTGCCAGCAGCCTCAGGGAAGTGAACACTGAAGCTTTCTTT.

DNA of the CDR3: TGTGCCAGCAGCCCGTCCCGGGACAGGGACGAGCAGTACTTC. Protein: CASSPSRDRDEQYF. V is TRBV5-4 and J is TRBJ2-7, with 9 bases matching TRBD1. CDR3 length: 14 residues. Per the germline V gene, CDR1 is SGHNT and CDR2 is YYREEE (reference sequence). V was pared by 4 bases and J by 5 bases, with 7 bases of the junction left unmatched.

J is TRBJ1-1 and V is TRBV14; tentative D call: TRBD1 (6 bases). Germline CDR1 reads SGHDN; CDR2 reads FVKESK. This CDR3 is built from 15 residues. V lost 3 bases, J lost 7 bases, and 18 bases lay in between. This CDR3 reads CASSQATGRGVEAFF. CDR3 nucleotide sequence: TGTGCCAGCAGCCAGGCGACAGGACGGGGGGTTGAAGCTTTCTTT. The full variable domain, completed using reference TRBV14 and TRBJ1-1, is EAGVTQFPSHSVIEKGQTVTLRCDPISGHDNLYWYRRVMGKEIKFLLHFVKESKQDESGMPNNRFLAERTGGTYSTLKVQPAELEDSGVYFCASSQATGRGVEAFFGQGTRLTVV.

The V gene is TRBV27, the J gene TRBJ2-5; D is ambiguous. Looked up from germline, CDR1 is MNHEY and CDR2 is SMNVEV (reference sequence). This CDR3 has 14 amino acids. V was trimmed by 5 bases and J by 1 base, leaving 11 bases between them. CDR3 in DNA: TGTGCCAGCAGTAATCAGAATCCCCAAGAGACCCAGTACTTC. This gives the protein CASSNQNPQETQYF.

The V gene is TRBV2, the J gene TRBJ1-1; no clear D. Trimming cost V 1 base and J 0 bases, with 6 bases left between them. Germline loops: CDR1 SNHLY, CDR2 FYNNEI. This CDR3 comprises 14 residues. This CDR3 is CASSEGAMNTEAFF. In nucleotides, the CDR3 is TGTGCCAGCAGTGAAGGAGCCATGAACACTGAAGCTTTCTTT.

CDR3 DNA sequence: TGTGCCAGCAGCTTGCTTAGTTGGGGCGAGGCCTACGAGCAGTACTTC. Protein: CASSLLSWGEAYEQYF. The rearrangement uses TRBV28 and TRBJ2-7; tentatively, D is TRBD1 (5 bases). Germline loops: CDR1 MDHEN, CDR2 SYDVKM. V was pared by 6 bases and J by 2 bases, with 20 bases between. This CDR3 has 16 residues. Based on the CDR3 plus reference TRBV28 and TRBJ2-7, the full variable domain is DVKVTQSSRYLVKRTGEKVFLECVQDMDHENMFWYRQDPGLGLRLIYFSYDVKMKEKGDIPEGYSVSREKKERFSLILESASTNQTSMYLCASSLLSWGEAYEQYFGPGTRLTVT.

The CDR3 nucleotides are TGCGCCACCTCCCCTGGGCAGGAAATTTATGGCTACACCTTC. Amino acids: CATSPGQEIYGYTF. This rearrangement joins TRBV5-1 to TRBJ1-2; D uncertain. CDR1 and CDR2 (germline): SGHRS, YFSETQ. This CDR3 comprises 14 residues. V was clipped by 9 bases and J by 5 bases, with 20 bases between them.

The chain links TRBV7-9 to TRBJ2-3; tentatively, D is TRBD1 (5 bases). The CDR3 sequence is 15 residues long. Germline V gene lookup returns CDR1 SEHNR and CDR2 FQNEAQ (reference sequence). Trimming removed 1 base at V and 5 bases at J, with 13 bases between. The CDR3 reads CASSLEIGALDTQYF. CDR3 nucleotide sequence: TGTGCCAGCAGCTTAGAGATAGGGGCATTAGATACGCAGTATTTT.

This sequence joins TRBV27 and TRBJ2-2, with a weak D call TRBD2 (6 bases). Trimming cost V 6 bases and J 7 bases, with 15 bases left between them. This CDR3 has 14 amino acids. The germline CDR1 and CDR2 sequences are MNHEY and SMNVEV (reference sequence). CDR3 coding DNA: TGTGCCAGCAGCCCGCCCGGGGGTGACGGGGAGCTGTTTTTT. This codes for CASSPPGGDGELFF.